One and the same sample provided the 9 T cell receptor beta chains below, sequenced in a study of shared clonotypes between healthy human individuals. Profiling relied on immunoSEQ multiplex PCR, and the TCRdb table lists in-frame clones only, not all of them. Here the sample spans about 610,000 clones, more than 95% being singletons. Sequenced sample: naive CD4+ T cells sorted from blood. The subset: CD45RA+ positively selected. The origin of the receptors is a woman in her 30s in good health.

The chain employs TRBV5-5 and TRBJ2-3, with a tentative D call TRBD1 (6 bases). The CDR3 has 13 amino acids. Trimming took 3 bases from V and 2 from J, leaving 7 bases between them. The germline CDR1 and CDR2 sequences are SGHKS and YYEKEE (reference sequence). Written as DNA, the CDR3 is TGTGCCAGCAGCTGGGGGCCCACAGATACGCAGTATTTT. Translated, it gives CASSWGPTDTQYF.

The rearrangement joins TRBV19 to TRBJ2-3; 9 nucleotides line up with TRBD1. Per germline, CDR1 LNHDA and CDR2 SQIVND (reference sequence). J gave up 6 bases and V 7 bases, and 8 bases lay outside the gene matches. The CDR3 sequence is 14 residues long. CDR3 residues: CASIGDRVQDTQYF. CDR3 coding DNA: TGTGCCAGTATAGGGGACAGGGTCCAGGATACGCAGTATTTT.

The gene calls are TRBV6-1 and TRBJ2-7; 9 nucleotides agree with TRBD2. The CDR3 is 15 residues long. The trim removed 5 bases at V and 3 bases at J, leaving 8 bases unmatched. CDR1 and CDR2 (germline): MNHNS, SASEGT. CDR3 in amino acids: CASSQTSGGHYEQYF. The CDR3 bases are TGTGCCAGCAGTCAGACTAGCGGAGGCCACTACGAGCAGTACTTC.

The rearrangement links TRBV19 to TRBJ2-1; TRBD2 matches 14 bases. Germline V gene lookup returns CDR1 LNHDA and CDR2 SQIVND (reference sequence). This CDR3 is built from 15 residues. Trimming cost V 4 bases and J 8 bases; bases outside gene matches: 4. In DNA, the CDR3 is TGTGCCAGTAGTAGGGGGACTAGCGGGAGCGATGAGCAGTTCTTC. This sequence encodes CASSRGTSGSDEQFF.

The chain carries TRBV6-1 and TRBJ2-2; no reliable D call. V lost 2 bases and J 3 bases, leaving 10 bases between the germline ends. CDR3 length: 15 amino acids. Per germline, CDR1 MNHNS and CDR2 SASEGT. The CDR3 nucleotides are TGTGCCAGCAGTGAACATGTACAGCACACCGGGGAGCTGTTTTTT. Protein product: CASSEHVQHTGELFF.

The J gene is TRBJ2-3, the V gene TRBV5-4; 14 nucleotides agree with TRBD2. Germline CDR1 reads SGHNT; CDR2 reads YYREEE (reference sequence). The J segment lost 1 base and the V segment lost 5 bases, leaving 9 bases of the junction unmatched. The CDR3 is 18 amino acids. The CDR3 DNA reads as TGTGCCAGCAGACGCGGGACTAGCGGGAGCGGGGGCACAGATACGCAGTATTTT. It codes for CASRRGTSGSGGTDTQYF.

The V and J genes are TRBV27 and TRBJ2-1, with 7 bases aligning to TRBD2. Germline CDR1 and CDR2: MNHEY and SMNVEV (reference sequence). The CDR3 sequence is 17 residues long. V shed 2 bases, J shed 8 bases, and the junction held 15 bases outside the gene matches. CDR3 bases: TGTGCCAGCAGTTTAAAGGCTGGCGGGAGTGTGTCGTATGAGCAGTTCTTC. As protein: CASSLKAGGSVSYEQFF.

This chain joins TRBV27 and TRBJ1-1; D uncertain. The CDR3 loop spans 13 amino acids. Germline CDR1 MNHEY, CDR2 SMNVEV (reference sequence). V lost 2 bases and J lost 2, with 6 bases in between. Written as DNA, the CDR3 is TGTGCCAGCAGTTTAGGAACTAACACTGAAGCTTTCTTT. It yields the protein CASSLGTNTEAFF.

The chain recombines TRBV4-1 with TRBJ2-2; D is undetermined. From germline, CDR1 is MGHRA and CDR2 YSYEKL. Trimming removed 4 bases at V and 4 bases at J, with 7 bases between. CDR3 length equals 13 residues. This CDR3 reads CASSRRGTGELFF. The DNA of the CDR3 is TGCGCCAGCAGCCGGAGAGGCACCGGGGAGCTGTTTTTT.